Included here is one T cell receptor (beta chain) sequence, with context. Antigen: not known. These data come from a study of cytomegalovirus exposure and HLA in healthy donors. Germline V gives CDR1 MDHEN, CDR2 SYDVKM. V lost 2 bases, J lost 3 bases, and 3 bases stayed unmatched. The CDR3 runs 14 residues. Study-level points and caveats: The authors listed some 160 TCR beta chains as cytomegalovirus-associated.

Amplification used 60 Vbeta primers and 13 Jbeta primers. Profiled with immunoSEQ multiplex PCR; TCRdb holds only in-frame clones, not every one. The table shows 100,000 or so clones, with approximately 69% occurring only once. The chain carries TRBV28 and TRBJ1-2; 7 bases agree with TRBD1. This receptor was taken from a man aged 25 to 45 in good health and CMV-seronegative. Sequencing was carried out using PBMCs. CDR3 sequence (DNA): TGTGCCAGCAGTTTACGACAGGGCTACTATGGCTACACCTTC. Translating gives CASSLRQGYYGYTF.